Listed below are T cell receptor beta chains from one sample, sequenced in a study of blood T cell repertoires in COVID-19. The data were produced by immunoSEQ multiplex PCR, yet TCRdb's version contains in-frame clones alone and is incomplete. The profile covers around 250,000 clones, with 80% to 90% appearing a single time and about 3.1% taken by the ten largest. The sequenced material came from PBMCs or T cells enriched from blood (not recorded which). These receptors originate from a woman between 35 and 50 years old who had been exposed to COVID-19. The CDR3 runs from the conserved cysteine through the conserved F or W. The D gene is left open where the match is weak. Where a row states a size, it is once, few, many or the class of an expanded clone; other rows omit it.

clone_size	v_call	d_call	j_call	cdr3_aa	cdr3_nt
.	TRBV28	.	TRBJ1-1	CASSLGQRNTEAFF	TGTGCCAGCAGTTTAGGGCAGAGGAACACTGAAGCTTTCTTT
.	TRBV7-6	TRBD1	TRBJ1-1	CASSFDRVAEAFF	TGTGCCAGCAGCTTTGACAGGGTCGCTGAAGCTTTCTTT
.	TRBV5-1	TRBD1	TRBJ1-6	CASSLESGGNSPLHF	TGCGCCAGCAGCTTGGAATCAGGGGGGAATTCACCCCTCCACTTT
.	TRBV7-9	.	TRBJ1-5	CASSLGGTSNQPQHF	TGTGCCAGCAGCTTAGGCGGGACTAGCAATCAGCCCCAGCATTTT
once	TRBV25-1	TRBD2	TRBJ2-1	CASSEMVGLAGYEQFF	TGTGCCAGCAGTGAAATGGTGGGACTAGCGGGATACGAGCAGTTCTTC
.	TRBV19	.	TRBJ1-4	CASSDRATNEKLFF	TGTGCCAGTAGCGACAGAGCAACTAATGAAAAACTGTTTTTT
.	TRBV6-5	.	TRBJ2-3	CASRPTSTDTQYF	TGTGCCAGCAGGCCGACTAGCACAGATACGCAGTATTTT
.	TRBV18	.	TRBJ1-4	CASSPRNSEKLFF	TGTGCCAGCTCACCAAGAAACTCCGAAAAACTGTTTTTT
.	TRBV24-1	TRBD2	TRBJ2-1	CATSDWGTSGNNEQFF	TGTGCCACCAGTGATTGGGGGACTAGCGGGAACAATGAGCAGTTCTTC
.	TRBV27	.	TRBJ1-2	CASSLTPTGSYGYTF	TGTGCCAGCAGCCTCACTCCCACAGGGTCCTATGGCTACACCTTC